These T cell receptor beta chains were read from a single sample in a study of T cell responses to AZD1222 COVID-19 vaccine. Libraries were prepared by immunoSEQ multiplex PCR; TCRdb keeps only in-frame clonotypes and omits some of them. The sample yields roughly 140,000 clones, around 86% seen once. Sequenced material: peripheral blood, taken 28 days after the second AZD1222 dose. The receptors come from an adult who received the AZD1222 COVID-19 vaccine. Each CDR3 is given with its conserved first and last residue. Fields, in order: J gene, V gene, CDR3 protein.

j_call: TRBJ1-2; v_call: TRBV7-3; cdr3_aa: CASSLGQGEGGYTF
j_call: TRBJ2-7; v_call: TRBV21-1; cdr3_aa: CASSLPFYEQYF
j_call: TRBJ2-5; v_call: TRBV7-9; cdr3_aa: CASSRGGRGETQYF
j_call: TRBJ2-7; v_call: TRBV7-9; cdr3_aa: CASSAGQGAPYEQYF
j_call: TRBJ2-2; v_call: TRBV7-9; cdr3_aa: CASSPRGTGELFF
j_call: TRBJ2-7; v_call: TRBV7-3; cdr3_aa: CASSVMGAGSPYEQYF
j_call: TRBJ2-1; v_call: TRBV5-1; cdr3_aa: CASSTTGVYNEQFF
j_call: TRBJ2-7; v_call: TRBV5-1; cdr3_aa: CASSLRGEQYF
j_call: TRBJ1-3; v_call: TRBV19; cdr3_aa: CASSSTGAGNTIYF
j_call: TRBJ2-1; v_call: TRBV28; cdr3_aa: CATLIPQGYEQFF
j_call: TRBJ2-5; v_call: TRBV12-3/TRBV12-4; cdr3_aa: CASSQNTETQYF
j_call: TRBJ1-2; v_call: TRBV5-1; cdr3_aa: CASSLDGANSGYTF
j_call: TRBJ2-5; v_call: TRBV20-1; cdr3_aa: CSASMGGQGAQYF
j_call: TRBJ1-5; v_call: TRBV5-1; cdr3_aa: CASSLNSEGNQPQHF
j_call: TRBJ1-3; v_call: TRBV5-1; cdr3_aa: CASSPASFSGNTIYF